The 12 T cell receptor beta chains below come from one sample, sequenced in a study of T cells in women clearing cervical HPV infection. Sequencing used immunoSEQ multiplex PCR; TCRdb keeps in-frame clones, though not all of them. This specimen shows 30,000 to 35,000 clones; the ten leading clones hold approximately 4.5%. The sequencing sample was made of blood buffy coat. All receptors derive from a woman aged 18 to 75 with a cervical HPV16 infection that either progressed to CIN3+ or cleared (not recorded which).

To note about this clone: The read falls 3 residues short of the CDR3 end, and the missing part is taken from the germline J gene. The chain couples TRBV6-1 to TRBJ1-1; no clear D. Trimming removed 4 bases from V and 6 bases from J, with 15 bases in between. This CDR3 is built from 14 residues. Germline V CDR1 and CDR2: MNHNS, SASEGT. This CDR3 reads CASSGTVRRAEAFF. Partial CDR3 DNA: TGTGCCAGCAGTGGAACGGTCCGGAGGGCTGAA.

With regard to this clone: Read data end 3 residues before the CDR3 end; the end is taken from the germline J gene. The gene calls are TRBV12-5 and TRBJ2-6; possibly TRBD1 for D (6 bases). Germline CDR1 reads LGHNT; CDR2 reads FRNRAP. The CDR3 runs to 20 residues. The V end was cut by 1 base, the J end by 1 base, with 20 bases between. The CDR3 loop reads CASGLALWDTPISGANVLTF. The covered CDR3 bases are TGTGCTAGTGGTTTGGCCCTCTGGGACACCCCTATATCTGGGGCCAACGTC.

As concerns this clone: The CDR3 end falls 3 residues outside the read, so it is completed with the germline J gene. The J gene is TRBJ1-1, the V gene TRBV19; D may be TRBD1 (6 bases). The CDR3 has 11 amino acids. The V gene's germline CDR1 is LNHDA and CDR2 SQIVND (reference sequence). CDR3 sequence: CASSGQTEAFF. The DNA read from the CDR3 is TGTGCCAGTAGCGGACAGACGGAA.

A note on this clone: The read ends 3 residues shy of where the CDR3 ends; the end is completed using the germline J gene. The chain couples TRBV13 to TRBJ1-2, with 9 bases fitting TRBD1. CDR1 is PRHDT and CDR2 is FYEKMQ in the germline V gene (reference sequence). The CDR3 contains 14 residues. The V and J ends lost 5 bases and 7 bases, in that order; junction bases with no gene match: 8. The chain's CDR3 is CASSVGTGLGGYTF. The sequenced CDR3 bases are TGTGCCAGCAGCGTCGGGACAGGGTTAGGTGGC.

Comment on this clone: The CDR3 end falls 3 residues outside the read, so it is completed with the germline J gene. This chain links TRBV7-2 with TRBJ1-2, with D possibly being TRBD1 (6 bases). The germline V gene encodes CDR1 SGHTA and CDR2 FQGNSA. This CDR3 spans 15 amino acids. Trimming pared 5 bases from V and 2 bases from J, leaving 15 bases between. CDR3 DNA (partial): TGTGCCAGCAGCCGACCGGGACACCAAAACTATGGC. It codes for CASSRPGHQNYG. The CDR3 reads in full as CASSRPGHQNYGYTF.

In regard to this clone: The read comes to an end 3 residues before the CDR3 does, leaving the germline J gene to fill in the end. The chain recombines TRBV5-1 with TRBJ2-3, with D maybe TRBD2 (5 bases). Germline CDR1 reads SGHRS; CDR2 reads YFSETQ. CDR3 length equals 15 residues. V was trimmed by 2 bases and J by 8 bases, leaving 18 bases between them. CDR3 bases read: TGCGCCAGCAGCTTTGGCAAGCGGACGGTGGGTACG. It encodes CASSFGKRTVGT. The full CDR3 reads CASSFGKRTVGTQYF.

CDR3 in amino acids: CAWRSSGRHEQFF. The covered CDR3 bases are TGTGCCTGGAGGTCTAGCGGGAGACATGAG. The chain employs TRBV30 and TRBJ2-1; 10 nucleotides match TRBD2. The read is 3 residues too short to cover the CDR3 end, so that end is filled in from the germline J gene. This CDR3 is built from 13 residues. J gave up 8 bases and V 3 bases, and 4 bases lay outside the gene matches. Germline CDR1 reads GTSNPN; CDR2 reads SVGIG (reference sequence).

The DNA read from the CDR3 is TGTGCCTGGAGTGCGGAAGCGAATTCACCC. Translation gives CAWSAEANSP. The whole CDR3 sequence is CAWSAEANSPLHF. The J gene is TRBJ1-6, the V gene TRBV30; D is uncertain. The missing CDR3 end, 3 residues past where the read stops, is filled in from the germline J gene. Germline-derived CDR1 and CDR2 are GTSNPN and SVGIG (reference sequence). The CDR3 runs 13 residues. The V gene lost 1 base and the J gene lost 7 bases, with 8 bases spanning the gap.

Note on this clone: The CDR3 extends 3 residues past the end of the read, so its final part is completed from the germline J gene. This chain uses TRBV24-1 with TRBJ2-1, with D tentatively TRBD1 (5 bases). The CDR3 is 16 residues long. Trimming stripped 3 bases from V and 0 bases from J, with 11 bases between. Germline CDR1 KGHDR, CDR2 SFDVKD. The covered CDR3 bases are TGTGCCACCAGTGATATTGACAGAGCCTCCTACAATGAG. Translating it yields CATSDIDRASYNE. The complete CDR3 reads CATSDIDRASYNEQFF.

In regard to this clone: The read terminates 3 residues before the CDR3 end, so the remaining end is supplied by the germline J gene. The J gene is TRBJ2-5, the V gene TRBV30; 10 positions agree with TRBD2. CDR3 length: 16 residues. The trim removed 8 bases at V and 5 bases at J, leaving 17 bases unmatched. CDR1 and CDR2 (germline): GTSNPN, SVGIG (reference sequence). This CDR3 is CAGGAGGLWAGETQYF. The covered CDR3 bases are TGTGCCGGAGGAGCGGGGGGGCTCTGGGCTGGGGAGACC.

On this clone: From the germline J gene comes the end of the CDR3, since the read stops 3 residues before it. The J gene is TRBJ2-3, the V gene TRBV7-9, with a weak D call TRBD2 (6 bases). Trimming left V 7 bases short and J 1 base short, with 12 bases between. This CDR3 has 14 amino acids. CDR1 SEHNR and CDR2 FQNEAQ come from the germline V gene (reference sequence). This chain's CDR3 is CASTMGGGTDTQYF. Partial CDR3 DNA: TGTGCCAGCACCATGGGGGGAGGCACAGATACG.

Concerning this clone: The read ends 3 residues early relative to the CDR3; the germline J gene fills the gap. This chain joins TRBV9 and TRBJ2-1, with TRBD1 as a possible D gene (5 bases). The CDR3 extends over 15 amino acids. V was clipped by 4 bases and J by 3 bases, with 14 bases between them. Germline assignment: CDR1 SGDLS and CDR2 YYNGEE. The CDR3 is CASSIFQTDYNEQFF. The CDR3 bases that were read are TGTGCCAGCAGCATATTCCAGACAGACTACAATGAG.